These T cell receptor beta chains were read from a single sample in a study of blood T cells in healthy people across ages. TCRdb re-called the 5' RACE reads through MiXCR, storing one row per CDR3 protein. The table includes more than 800,000 distinct CDR3 sequences, 25% to 30% detected once. The source material was blood. Receptor source: a woman older than 75 in good health. The CDR3 runs from the conserved cysteine through the conserved F or W. Each record gives: J gene, V gene, CDR3 protein.

>TRBJ1-5|TRBV12-3/TRBV12-4
CASSSTYSRDQPQHF
>TRBJ2-1|TRBV11-2
CASSLAGGAYYNEQFF
>TRBJ2-1|TRBV6-6
CASRDAEPNNEQFF
>TRBJ2-7|TRBV11-2
CASSLEGQGRYEQYF
>TRBJ2-1|TRBV9
CASSKDGGVYNEQFF
>TRBJ2-1|TRBV12-3/TRBV12-4
CASSPTGFRETRFF
>TRBJ2-1|TRBV7-2
CASSWGVSYNEQFF
>TRBJ2-5|TRBV5-1
CASSLPVQGKNEQYF
>TRBJ2-1|TRBV27
CASSLGTGRGLETQFF
>TRBJ2-5|TRBV20-1
CSARSTGGLETQYF
>TRBJ2-5|TRBV5-1
CASSLTGLVGQETQYF
>TRBJ2-7|TRBV7-6
CASSSGGNEQYF